This T cell receptor beta chain was retrieved from a study of cytomegalovirus exposure and HLA in healthy donors. Study-wide results and limits: Researchers reported in a later analysis that a missense DCLRE1C variant was tied to TCR beta V- and J-gene trimming.

Concerning this clone itself: Its antigen is unknown.

The trim removed 0 bases at V and 9 bases at J, leaving 8 bases unmatched. Germline V gives CDR1 LGHNA, CDR2 YSLEER. This CDR3 region has 17 residues. Primers: 60 Vbeta forward and 13 Jbeta reverse. Profiling relied on immunoSEQ multiplex PCR, and the TCRdb table lists in-frame clones only, not all of them. The sample has around 150,000 clones; about 80% are singletons. The sequence came from a woman aged 50 to 60 in good health and CMV-seronegative. What was sequenced was PBMCs. The gene calls are TRBV4-3 and TRBJ2-1, with 13 bases matching TRBD2. The DNA of the CDR3 is TGCGCCAGCAGCCAAGACAGGACTAGCGGGAGATGGGTTGAGCAGTTCTTC. As protein: CASSQDRTSGRWVEQFF.